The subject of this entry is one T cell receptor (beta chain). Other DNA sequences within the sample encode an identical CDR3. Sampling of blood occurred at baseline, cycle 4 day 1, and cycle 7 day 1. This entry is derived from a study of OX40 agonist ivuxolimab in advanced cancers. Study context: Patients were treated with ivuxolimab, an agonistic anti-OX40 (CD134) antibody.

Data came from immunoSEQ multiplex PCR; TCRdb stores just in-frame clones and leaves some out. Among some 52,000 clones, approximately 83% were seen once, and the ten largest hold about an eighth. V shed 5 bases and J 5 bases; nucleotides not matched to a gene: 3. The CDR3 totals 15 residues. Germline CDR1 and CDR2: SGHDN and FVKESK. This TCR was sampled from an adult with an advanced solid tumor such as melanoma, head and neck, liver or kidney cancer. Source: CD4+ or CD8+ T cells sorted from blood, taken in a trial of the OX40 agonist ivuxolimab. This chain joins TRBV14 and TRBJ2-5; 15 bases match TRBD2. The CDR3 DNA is TGTGCCAGCAGCTGGGGACTAGCGGGAGGTGAGACCCAGTACTTC. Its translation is CASSWGLAGGETQYF.